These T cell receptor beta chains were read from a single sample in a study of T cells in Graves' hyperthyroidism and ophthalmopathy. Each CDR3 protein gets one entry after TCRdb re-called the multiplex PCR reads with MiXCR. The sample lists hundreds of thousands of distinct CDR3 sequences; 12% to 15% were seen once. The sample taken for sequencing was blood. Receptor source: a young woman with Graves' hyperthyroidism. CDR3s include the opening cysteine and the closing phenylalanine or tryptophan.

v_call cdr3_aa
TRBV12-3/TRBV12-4 CASSLGRTGLNTEAFF
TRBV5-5 CASSIRLGEDTQYF
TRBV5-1 CASSPGGFASYEQYF
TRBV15 CATSRRAAGGSGNTIYF
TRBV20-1 CSARGGDQETQYF
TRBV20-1 CSARVPSLASYEQYF
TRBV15 CATSRGGGAYTGELFF
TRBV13 CASSPLSGRAGTDTQYF
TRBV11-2 CASSLEASGFTDTQYF
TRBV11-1 CASSLGGLYGTSDISVGTQYF
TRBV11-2 CASSWGLADTYEQYF
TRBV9 CASSVGASGSYEQYF
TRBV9 CASSPFTTSTDTQYF
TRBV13 CASSYDSFNYGYTF
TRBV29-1 CSGVDRSYEQYF
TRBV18 CASSQGNYGYTF
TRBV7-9 CASSLGGTYYEQYF
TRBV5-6 CASSLADSPDYEQYF
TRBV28 CASKRAGAATGANVLTF
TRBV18 CASSPGADEQYF